This paragraph covers one T cell receptor beta chain sequence. Its cognate antigen is unknown. This sample is part of a study of T cell responses to AZD1222 COVID-19 vaccine. Profiled with immunoSEQ multiplex PCR; TCRdb holds only in-frame clones, not every one. This sample carries 45,000 to 55,000 clones, around 84% of them seen once, and the ten largest clones take roughly a tenth. General study findings and limits: In a largely white British group with more females than males, clonal diversity was possibly underestimated. Repertoires were obtained solely post-peak T cell response.

This CDR3 has 12 residues. Per germline, CDR1 MDHEN and CDR2 SYDVKM. The V end was cut by 5 bases, the J end by 4 bases, with 7 bases between. The specimen comprised peripheral blood, sampled on day 0 of AZD1222 vaccination. This sequence was found in an adult in good health. The chain couples TRBV28 to TRBJ2-3; D ambiguous. Here the CDR3 reads CASSKDPDTQYF. CDR3 sequence (DNA): TGTGCCAGCAGTAAGGACCCAGATACGCAGTATTTT.